Described below is a single TCR beta chain sequence and its context. Assay used: immunoSEQ multiplex PCR; TCRdb lists only in-frame clones, some missing. The sample lists just under 65,000 clones, roughly nine tenths seen once, with 2% to 2.5% in the top ten. The data were obtained in a study of T cell changes during pregnancy in multiple sclerosis. From germline, CDR1 is LNHDA and CDR2 SQIVND (reference sequence). Trimming took 3 bases from V and 0 from J, leaving 9 bases between them. This CDR3 is 15 amino acids long. Specimen: peripheral blood, collected in the third trimester of pregnancy. The TCR was taken from a female donor in good health, enrolled as a control in a pregnancy study. The chain couples TRBV19 to TRBJ1-5, with a tentative D call TRBD1 (6 bases). The CDR3 spells CASSMTGNSNQPQHF. DNA of the CDR3: TGTGCCAGTAGTATGACAGGAAATAGCAATCAGCCCCAGCATTTT.